This TCR beta chain was identified in a study of cytomegalovirus exposure and HLA in healthy donors. Study-level background: Of all 380 or so donors who were genotyped, under 90% belonged to the Caucasian-associated ancestry cluster. Study findings and constraints: Across HLA loci, a later analysis found differing TCR association rates, with DRB1 most and HLA-C fewest. A later analysis linked 16,951 TCR beta sequences to HLA alleles at 0.05 false discovery rate. Sequencing had likely introduced a cluster of highly shared sequence variants as an artifact.

The V gene lost 1 base and the J gene lost 7 bases, with 8 bases spanning the gap. Germline assignment: CDR1 SGHDN and CDR2 FVKESK. The CDR3 spans 13 residues. PCR amplification relied on 60 Vbeta primers (plus 13 Jbeta primers). Sequencing was performed with immunoSEQ multiplex PCR; in TCRdb, only in-frame clones are kept and a portion is missing. The sample records approximately 100,000 clones, over 75% being singletons. About this clone: The antigen is not known.

The origin of this receptor is a man in his 60s in good health and CMV-seronegative. Sequencing was done on a sample of PBMCs. V and J are TRBV14 and TRBJ1-5; tentatively, D is TRBD1 (6 bases). The chain's CDR3 is CASSQVGGQPQHF. As DNA, the CDR3 is TGTGCCAGCAGCCAAGTAGGGGGACAGCCCCAGCATTTT.